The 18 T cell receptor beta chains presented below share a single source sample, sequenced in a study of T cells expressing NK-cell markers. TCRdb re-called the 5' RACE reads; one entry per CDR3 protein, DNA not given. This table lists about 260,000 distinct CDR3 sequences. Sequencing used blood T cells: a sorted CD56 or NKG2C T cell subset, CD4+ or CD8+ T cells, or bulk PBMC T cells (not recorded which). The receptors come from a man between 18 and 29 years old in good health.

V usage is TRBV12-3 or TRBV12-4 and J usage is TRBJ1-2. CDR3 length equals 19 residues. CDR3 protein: CASSLNLISTATLNYGYTF.

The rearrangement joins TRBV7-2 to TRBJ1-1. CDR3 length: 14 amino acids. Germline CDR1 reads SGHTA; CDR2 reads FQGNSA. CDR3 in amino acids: CASSPLLGRSEAFF.

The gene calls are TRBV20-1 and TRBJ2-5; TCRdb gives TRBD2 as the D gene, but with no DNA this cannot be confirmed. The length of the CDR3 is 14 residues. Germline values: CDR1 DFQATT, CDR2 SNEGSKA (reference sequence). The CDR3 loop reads CSASLAGAQETQYF.

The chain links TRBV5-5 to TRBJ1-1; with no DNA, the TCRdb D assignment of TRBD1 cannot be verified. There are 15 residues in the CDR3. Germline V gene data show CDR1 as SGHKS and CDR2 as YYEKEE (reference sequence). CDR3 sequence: CASSPDPQANTEAFF. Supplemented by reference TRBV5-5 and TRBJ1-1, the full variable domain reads DAGVTQSPTHLIKTRGQQVTLRCSPISGHKSVSWYQQVLGQGPQFIFQYYEKEERGRGNFPDRFSARQFPNYSSELNVNALLLGDSALYLCASSPDPQANTEAFFGQGTRLTVV.

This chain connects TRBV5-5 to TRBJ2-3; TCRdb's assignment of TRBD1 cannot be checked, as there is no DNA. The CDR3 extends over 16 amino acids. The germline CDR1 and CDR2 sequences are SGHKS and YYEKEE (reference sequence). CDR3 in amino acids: CASSLGDSFSTDTQYF.

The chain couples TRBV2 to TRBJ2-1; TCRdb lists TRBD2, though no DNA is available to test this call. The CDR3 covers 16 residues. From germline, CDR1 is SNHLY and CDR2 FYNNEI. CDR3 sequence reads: CASRLAGRADYNEQFF.

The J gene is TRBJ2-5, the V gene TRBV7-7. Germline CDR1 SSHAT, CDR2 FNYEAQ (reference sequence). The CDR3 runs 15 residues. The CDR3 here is CASSLGLAVQETQYF.

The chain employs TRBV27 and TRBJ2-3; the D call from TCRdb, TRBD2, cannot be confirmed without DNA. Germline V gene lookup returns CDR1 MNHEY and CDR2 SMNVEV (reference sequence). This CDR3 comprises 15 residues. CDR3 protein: CASSRREGYTDTQYF.

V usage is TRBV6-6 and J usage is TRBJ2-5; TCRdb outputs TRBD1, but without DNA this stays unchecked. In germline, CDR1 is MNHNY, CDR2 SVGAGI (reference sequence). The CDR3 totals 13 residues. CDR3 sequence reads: CASSYYRGETQYF.

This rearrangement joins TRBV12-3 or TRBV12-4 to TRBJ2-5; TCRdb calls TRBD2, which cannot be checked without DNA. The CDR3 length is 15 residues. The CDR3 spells CASSSSGGGMETQYF.

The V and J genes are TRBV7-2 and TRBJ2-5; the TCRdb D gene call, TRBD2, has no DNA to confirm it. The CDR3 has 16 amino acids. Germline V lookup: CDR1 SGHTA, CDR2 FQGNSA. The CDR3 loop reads CASSLLSGSVGETQYF.

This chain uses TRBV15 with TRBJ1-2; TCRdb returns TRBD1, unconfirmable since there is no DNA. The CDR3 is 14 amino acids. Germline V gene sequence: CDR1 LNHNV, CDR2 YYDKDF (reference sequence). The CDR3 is CATSRSRGNYGYTF.

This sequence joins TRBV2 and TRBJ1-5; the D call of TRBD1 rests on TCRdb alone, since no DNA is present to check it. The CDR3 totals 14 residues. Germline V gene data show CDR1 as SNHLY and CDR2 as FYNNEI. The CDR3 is CASRRDRGNQPQHF.

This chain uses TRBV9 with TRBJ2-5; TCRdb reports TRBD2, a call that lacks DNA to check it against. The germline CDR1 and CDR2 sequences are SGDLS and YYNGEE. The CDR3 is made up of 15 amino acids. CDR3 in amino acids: CASSEGGRAMETQYF.

CDR3 loop: CSAPGGQGFHEQYF. The genes are TRBV20-1 and TRBJ2-7; the D call of TRBD1 rests on TCRdb alone, since no DNA is present to check it. The CDR3 extends over 14 amino acids. CDR1 and CDR2 (germline): DFQATT, SNEGSKA (reference sequence).

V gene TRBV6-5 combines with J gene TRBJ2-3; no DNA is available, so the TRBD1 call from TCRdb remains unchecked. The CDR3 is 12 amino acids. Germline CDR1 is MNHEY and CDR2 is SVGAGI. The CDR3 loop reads CASRDRGHTQYF.

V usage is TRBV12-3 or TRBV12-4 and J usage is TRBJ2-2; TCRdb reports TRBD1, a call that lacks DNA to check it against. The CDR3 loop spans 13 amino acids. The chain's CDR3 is CASLGRATGELFF.

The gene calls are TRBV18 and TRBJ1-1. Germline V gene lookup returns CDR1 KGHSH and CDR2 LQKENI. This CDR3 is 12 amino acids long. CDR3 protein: CASSPLPTEAFF.